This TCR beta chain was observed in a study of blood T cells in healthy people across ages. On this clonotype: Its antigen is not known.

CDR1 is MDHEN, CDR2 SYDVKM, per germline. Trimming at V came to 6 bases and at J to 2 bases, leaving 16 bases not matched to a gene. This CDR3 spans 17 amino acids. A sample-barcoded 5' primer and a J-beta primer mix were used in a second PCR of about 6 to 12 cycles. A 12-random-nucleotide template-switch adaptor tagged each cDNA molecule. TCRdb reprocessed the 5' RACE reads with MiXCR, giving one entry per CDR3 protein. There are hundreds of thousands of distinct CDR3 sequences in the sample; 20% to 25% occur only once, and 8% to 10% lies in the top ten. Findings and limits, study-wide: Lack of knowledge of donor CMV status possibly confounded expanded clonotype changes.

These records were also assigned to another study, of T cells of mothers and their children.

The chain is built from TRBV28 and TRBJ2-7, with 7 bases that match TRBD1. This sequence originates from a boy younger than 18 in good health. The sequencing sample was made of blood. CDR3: CASRPTGDRVSPYEQYF. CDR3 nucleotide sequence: TGTGCCAGCAGACCAACCGGGGACAGAGTAAGCCCCTACGAGCAGTACTTC.